These T cell receptor beta chains were read from a single sample in a study of T-cell memory formation after mild COVID-19. TCRdb re-analysed the 5' RACE reads in MiXCR, keeping a single row per CDR3 protein. The sample yields about 81,000 distinct CDR3 sequences, around a quarter seen once. Sequencing used PBMCs or a T cell subset sorted from them (not recorded which). Receptors originate from a man younger than 35 who had mild COVID-19 (a few samples of this study predate the infection). Cell type and time point are not known. Each CDR3 is given with its conserved first and last residue. Fields, in order: clone size, J gene, D gene, V gene, CDR3 protein, CDR3 DNA. D genes are given only for firm matches. Some rows mark clone size as missing; the rest say once, few, many or name a class of expanded clone.

- TRBJ2-6 - TRBV19 CASSMTIGGLTGANVLTF TGTGCCAGTAGTATGACCATCGGGGGGCTAACTGGGGCCAACGTCCTGACTTTC
few TRBJ2-1 - TRBV11-2 CASSFGSGPYNEQFF TGTGCCAGCAGCTTTGGGTCGGGGCCCTACAATGAGCAGTTCTTC
- TRBJ1-1 - TRBV27 CASRASGTEAFF TGTGCCAGCAGGGCTTCCGGCACTGAAGCTTTCTTT
few TRBJ2-3 - TRBV7-2 CASSPTRGTDTQYF TGTGCCAGCAGCCCTACCAGGGGCACAGATACGCAGTATTTT
- TRBJ2-2 TRBD2 TRBV10-3 CPISQRGNTGELFF TGTCCCATCAGCCAGCGGGGGAACACCGGGGAGCTGTTTTTT
- TRBJ2-3 - TRBV7-3 CASSLLGVTDTQYF TGTGCCAGCAGTCTCCTCGGTGTCACAGATACGCAGTATTTT
- TRBJ2-5 TRBD2 TRBV7-2 CASSSGLAGDQETQYF TGTGCCAGCAGCTCGGGACTAGCGGGGGACCAAGAGACCCAGTACTTC
- TRBJ1-1 - TRBV4-1 CASSQVSGTEAFF TGCGCCAGCAGCCAAGTTTCGGGCACTGAAGCTTTCTTT
- TRBJ2-1 - TRBV3-1 CASTTAASPYNEQFF TGTGCCAGCACTACCGCGGCGAGCCCCTACAATGAGCAGTTCTTC
many TRBJ1-2 - TRBV28 CASSFKGFGGYTF TGTGCCAGCAGTTTCAAAGGGTTTGGCGGCTACACCTTC
few TRBJ2-7 - TRBV12-3/TRBV12-4 CASSKTGSGGEQYF TGTGCCAGCAGTAAGACGGGCTCGGGCGGCGAGCAGTACTTC
- TRBJ1-6 - TRBV28 CASSVTGNNSPLHF TGTGCCAGCAGTGTAACAGGGAATAATTCACCCCTCCACTTT
- TRBJ2-5 - TRBV7-9 CASSFNDPYQETQYF TGTGCCAGCAGCTTCAACGACCCGTACCAAGAGACCCAGTACTTC
- TRBJ2-3 - TRBV7-9 CASSPRESTDTQYF TGTGCCAGCAGCCCTCGGGAGAGCACAGATACGCAGTATTTT
few TRBJ2-5 TRBD2 TRBV5-6 CASSSGLAGLGETQYF TGTGCCAGCAGCTCGGGACTAGCGGGCTTGGGAGAGACCCAGTACTTC
many TRBJ2-7 - TRBV4-1 CASSQVGTGNYEQYF TGCGCCAGCAGCCAAGTGGGCACAGGGAACTACGAGCAGTACTTC
few TRBJ2-7 - TRBV6-5 CASITDPPLYEQYF TGTGCCAGCATTACGGACCCTCCGCTATACGAGCAGTACTTC
- TRBJ2-3 TRBD2 TRBV7-6 CASSFPETSGSTDTQYF TGTGCCAGCAGCTTTCCTGAGACTAGCGGTAGCACAGATACGCAGTATTTT
- TRBJ2-6 TRBD2 TRBV4-3 CASSQDGGAGANVLTF TGCGCCAGCAGCCAAGATGGGGGGGCTGGGGCCAACGTCCTGACTTTC
- TRBJ2-7 - TRBV7-2 CATRVGPETHYEQYF TGTGCCACCCGTGTGGGGCCGGAGACACATTACGAGCAGTACTTC
- TRBJ2-2 - TRBV5-1 CASSLGQTNTGELFF TGCGCCAGCAGCTTGGGACAGACGAACACCGGGGAGCTGTTTTTT
few TRBJ2-4 TRBD1 TRBV4-2 CASRTPGQGKNIQYF TGTGCCAGCCGTACTCCGGGACAGGGGAAAAACATTCAGTACTTC
few TRBJ1-2 - TRBV12-3/TRBV12-4 CASSFWGSGYGYTF TGTGCCAGCAGTTTTTGGGGATCTGGCTATGGCTACACCTTC
few TRBJ2-2 - TRBV9 CASSELSPGELFF TGTGCCAGCAGCGAGTTAAGTCCCGGGGAGCTGTTTTTT
- TRBJ2-2 - TRBV6-2/TRBV6-3 CASTALASTGELFF TGTGCCAGCACCGCCCTAGCAAGCACCGGGGAGCTGTTTTTT
- TRBJ2-2 - TRBV20-1 CSARDLAENTGELFF TGCAGTGCTAGAGATTTGGCGGAAAACACCGGGGAGCTGTTTTTT
few TRBJ2-3 - TRBV7-9 CASSDLRVTDTQYF TGTGCCAGCAGCGACCTCAGGGTCACAGATACGCAGTATTTT
- TRBJ1-1 - TRBV7-9 CASSPGRVLNTEAFF TGTGCCAGCAGCCCGGGGAGGGTCTTGAACACTGAAGCTTTCTTT
- TRBJ1-4 - TRBV2 CASSDRGGNEKLFF TGTGCCAGCAGTGATCGAGGAGGAAATGAAAAACTGTTTTTT
- TRBJ1-2 TRBD1 TRBV6-4 CASSRTGSTPYGYTF TGTGCCAGCAGTAGGACAGGGAGTACCCCATATGGCTACACCTTC
few TRBJ2-3 - TRBV5-1 CASSGGTSDTQYF TGCGCCAGCAGCGGAGGGACGTCAGATACGCAGTATTTT
few TRBJ2-1 TRBD2 TRBV10-3 CAISESTSPLGNEQFF TGTGCCATCAGTGAGTCGACTAGCCCTCTTGGCAATGAGCAGTTCTTC
few TRBJ2-3 - TRBV7-9 CASSQAPRTPSTDTQYF TGTGCCAGCAGCCAGGCCCCCCGAACGCCTAGCACAGATACGCAGTATTTT
- TRBJ1-5 TRBD1 TRBV7-8 CASSTGQGLNQPQHF TGTGCCAGCAGCACCGGACAGGGGCTTAATCAGCCCCAGCATTTT
few TRBJ1-6 - TRBV7-9 CASSLLGSPLHF TGTGCCAGCAGTCTTCTTGGCTCACCCCTCCACTTT
- TRBJ1-1 TRBD1 TRBV7-9 CASSLETGEAFF TGTGCCAGCAGCCTTGAGACAGGGGAAGCTTTCTTT
few TRBJ1-2 - TRBV4-3 CASSQGLSIGQSGYTF TGCGCCAGCAGCCAAGGCCTATCTATTGGACAGTCGGGCTACACCTTC
few TRBJ1-5 - TRBV27 CASSVQGSQPQHF TGTGCCAGCAGTGTACAGGGCAGTCAGCCCCAGCATTTT
- TRBJ2-5 - TRBV6-5 CASSYLREYRETQYF TGTGCCAGCAGTTACCTCAGGGAATACCGAGAGACCCAGTACTTC
- TRBJ2-7 TRBD2 TRBV11-2 CASSLGTSGSYEQYF TGTGCCAGCAGCTTAGGGACTAGCGGCTCCTACGAGCAGTACTTC
- TRBJ2-3 - TRBV30 CAWSVGGGAGDTQYF TGTGCCTGGAGTGTCGGAGGGGGGGCAGGAGATACGCAGTATTTT
- TRBJ1-3 - TRBV5-6 CASSQRDVPSGNTIYF TGTGCCAGCAGCCAACGGGACGTTCCCTCTGGAAACACCATATATTTT
many TRBJ2-2 - TRBV7-6 CASSSQGGDPYTGELFF TGTGCCAGCAGCAGCCAGGGGGGGGACCCCTACACCGGGGAGCTGTTTTTT
- TRBJ1-2 - TRBV9 CASTNEYGYTF TGTGCCAGCACCAATGAATATGGCTACACCTTC
- TRBJ1-1 - TRBV7-2 CASSSEFEAFF TGTGCCAGCAGCTCGGAGTTTGAAGCTTTCTTT
few TRBJ2-3 - TRBV7-8 CASRDGGGTDTQYF TGTGCCAGCAGGGATGGCGGGGGCACAGATACGCAGTATTTT